The 21 T cell receptor beta chains presented below share a single source sample, sequenced in a study of T cells in women clearing cervical HPV infection. Generated by immunoSEQ multiplex PCR, the TCRdb table keeps only in-frame clones and is missing some. In total, the table holds around 38,000 clones. Sequenced sample: blood buffy coat. The receptors derive from a woman aged 18-70 years with a cervical HPV16 infection that either progressed to CIN3+ or cleared (not recorded which).

In the case of this clone: The read ends 3 residues shy of where the CDR3 ends; the end is completed using the germline J gene. The chain has TRBV2 and TRBJ2-3, with D perhaps TRBD1 (6 bases). The CDR3 sequence is 16 residues long. CDR1 and CDR2 (germline): SNHLY, FYNNEI. Trimming shortened V by 5 bases and J by 7 bases, and 22 bases separated the two germline ends. The DNA read from the CDR3 is TGTGCCAGCAGTCTCTTGGGGTCAGGGGTGGGAAATACG. The encoded protein is CASSLLGSGVGNT. The entire CDR3 sequence reads CASSLLGSGVGNTQYF. Drawing the rest from reference TRBV2 and TRBJ2-3, the complete variable domain is EPEVTQTPSHQVTQMGQEVILRCVPISNHLYFYWYRQILGQKVEFLVSFYNNEISEKSEIFDDQFSVERPDGSNFTLKIRSTKLEDSAMYFCASSLLGSGVGNTQYFGPGTRLTVL.

Of note for this clone: The CDR3 extends 3 residues past the end of the read, so its final part is completed from the germline J gene. V gene TRBV30 combines with J gene TRBJ2-5, with 7 bases that match TRBD2. This CDR3 spans 15 amino acids. CDR1 and CDR2 (germline): GTSNPN, SVGIG (reference sequence). The V gene end was trimmed by 0 bases and the J gene end by 5 bases; junction bases not matched to a gene: 9. CDR3 amino acids: CAWSVQSGVGETQYF. CDR3 DNA, as far as it was read: TGTGCCTGGAGTGTACAAAGCGGGGTGGGGGAGACC.

In regard to this clone: At the DNA level, this CDR3 is encoded by other sequences in the same sample as well. CDR3 DNA, as far as it was read: TGTGCCAGCAGCTCGGGACAGGGCTCTGGC. Translating it yields CASSSGQGSG. The entire CDR3 reads CASSSGQGSGYTF. V gene TRBV7-3 combines with J gene TRBJ1-2, with TRBD1 identical over 9 bases. The read stops 3 residues short of the end of the CDR3; the missing end is completed from the germline J gene. The CDR3 is 13 residues long. CDR1 is SGHTA, CDR2 FQGTGA, per germline. V lost 4 bases to trimming and J lost 7 bases; unmatched junction nucleotides: 4.

On this clone: The CDR3 is cut off 3 residues early in the read; its end comes from the germline J gene. The chain carries TRBV19 and TRBJ1-5; 8 positions match TRBD1. The CDR3 contains 13 residues. Germline loops: CDR1 LNHDA, CDR2 SQIVND (reference sequence). Unmatched junction bases numbered 2, after V lost 6 bases and J lost 4 bases. CDR3 DNA, as far as it was read: TGTGCCAGTAGAGGACAGGGAAATCAGCCC. Protein product: CASRGQGNQP. The whole CDR3 protein is CASRGQGNQPQHF.

On this clone: The read falls 3 residues short of the CDR3 end, and the missing part is taken from the germline J gene. V is TRBV11-1 and J is TRBJ2-1, with D maybe TRBD2 (7 bases). V lost 2 bases to trimming and J lost 9 bases, with 11 bases between them. This CDR3 region has 13 residues. Germline CDR1 and CDR2: SGHAT and FQDESV (reference sequence). The sequenced part of the CDR3 DNA is TGTGCCAGCAGCTTAAACAGGGAGGGTGAG. Protein: CASSLNREGE. The whole CDR3 is CASSLNREGEQFF.

Its frequency marks this clone as medium-sized. The CDR3 goes on 3 residues after the read ends, and that part is filled in from the germline J gene. The chain combines TRBV19 with TRBJ1-1; 11 bases agree with TRBD1. The germline V gene has CDR1 LNHDA and CDR2 SQIVND (reference sequence). This CDR3 region has 14 residues. The CDR3 DNA, read in part, is TGTGCCACTACATCCGGGACAGGGGGTTCTGTA. Encoded protein: CATTSGTGGSV. The whole CDR3 protein is CATTSGTGGSVAFF.

Points on this clone: The DNA ends 3 residues before the CDR3 does, and the rest of the CDR3 is filled in from the germline J gene. V gene TRBV20-1 combines with J gene TRBJ2-2, with no clear D. The length of the CDR3 is 13 residues. Germline values: CDR1 DFQATT, CDR2 SNEGSKA (reference sequence). The ends were cut back, 6 bases at V and 3 bases at J, with 11 bases in the middle. CDR3 bases read: TGCAGTGCGCGCAGCCGGGACACCGGGGAG. It codes for CSARSRDTGE. From start to end, the CDR3 is CSARSRDTGELFF.

The CDR3 bases that were read are TGTGCCAGCAGTTATCTGCAGGGTCTGATGAGGGATGAG. Its translation: CASSYLQGLMRDE. The whole CDR3 sequence reads CASSYLQGLMRDEQFF. The chain links TRBV6-2 or TRBV6-3 to TRBJ2-1; D possibly uses TRBD1 or TRBD2 (5 bases each). The read terminates 3 residues ahead of where the CDR3 ends, so the germline J gene completes it. The germline V gene has CDR1 MNHEY and CDR2 SVGEGT. V shed 3 bases and J shed 8 bases, with 20 bases lying between them. The CDR3 is 16 residues long.

Worth noting for this clone: The read terminates 3 residues before the CDR3 end, so the remaining end is supplied by the germline J gene. The V gene is TRBV19, the J gene TRBJ2-1; 10 nucleotides match TRBD2. V was pared by 7 bases and J by 8 bases, with 8 bases of the junction left unmatched. This CDR3 is 14 amino acids long. Germline CDR1 reads LNHDA; CDR2 reads SQIVND (reference sequence). CDR3 loop: CASTLAGDGDEQFF. Incomplete CDR3 DNA: TGTGCCAGTACCCTAGCGGGAGACGGCGATGAG.

The sequenced part of the CDR3 DNA is TGCGCCAGCAGCTTGGGAGTTCAGGGGTTGCGGAACACC. Translated: CASSLGVQGLRNT. The entire CDR3 reads CASSLGVQGLRNTIYF. The V gene is TRBV5-1, the J gene TRBJ1-3, with D possibly TRBD1 on 6 matching bases. Read coverage stops 3 residues before the CDR3 terminus; the germline J gene supplies the remainder. This CDR3 comprises 16 residues. CDR1 is SGHRS, CDR2 YFSETQ, per germline. V lost 0 bases and J lost 7, with 17 bases in between.

Details on this clone: The CDR3 is cut off 3 residues early in the read; its end comes from the germline J gene. This rearrangement joins TRBV6-4 to TRBJ2-1, with D perhaps TRBD2 (6 bases). The germline V and J ends were trimmed by 4 bases and 8 bases, with 12 bases remaining between them. The CDR3 extends over 13 amino acids. In germline, CDR1 is MRHNA, CDR2 SNTAGT. The chain's CDR3 is CASSVDYGDEQFF. Incomplete CDR3 DNA: TGTGCCAGCAGTGTGGACTACGGCGATGAG.

CDR3 region: CASNFYTGTTDTQYF. The CDR3 DNA, read in part, is TGTGCCAGCAACTTTTACACAGGGACGACAGATACG. V usage is TRBV5-6 and J usage is TRBJ2-3, with D maybe TRBD1 (6 bases). Read coverage stops 3 residues before the CDR3 terminus; the germline J gene supplies the remainder. The CDR3 spans 15 residues. Germline CDR1 is SGHDT and CDR2 is YYEEEE. Trimming removed 6 bases at V and 3 bases at J, with 17 bases between.

Notes on this clone: The read is 3 residues too short to cover the CDR3 end, so that end is filled in from the germline J gene. J is TRBJ2-2 and V is TRBV20-1, with D possibly being TRBD2 (6 bases). There are 15 residues in the CDR3. Germline assignment: CDR1 DFQATT and CDR2 SNEGSKA (reference sequence). The germline V and J ends were trimmed by 3 bases and 7 bases, with 18 bases remaining between them. The CDR3 here is CSARDAGGVRGELFF. The CDR3 DNA, read in part, is TGCAGTGCTAGGGACGCGGGCGGGGTACGCGGGGAG.

For this clone: The CDR3 goes on 3 residues after the read ends, and that part is filled in from the germline J gene. This same CDR3 is encoded by further DNA sequences in the sample. The chain couples TRBV5-1 to TRBJ2-5, with a weak D call TRBD1 (5 bases). Trimming removed 4 bases at V and 1 base at J, with 14 bases between. The CDR3 is made up of 15 amino acids. From germline, CDR1 is SGHRS and CDR2 YFSETQ. CDR3 sequence reads: CASSHTGTTQETQYF. The sequenced CDR3 bases are TGCGCCAGCAGCCACACAGGCACCACCCAAGAGACC.

With regard to this clone: The read terminates 3 residues before the CDR3 end, so the remaining end is supplied by the germline J gene. This sequence joins TRBV5-1 and TRBJ2-7, with D maybe TRBD2 (5 bases). CDR1 SGHRS and CDR2 YFSETQ come from the germline V gene. V was clipped by 0 bases and J by 4 bases, with 8 bases between them. CDR3 length: 13 residues. The CDR3 DNA, read in part, is TGCGCCAGCAGCTTGGCCCCGGGGTACGAG. Its protein is CASSLAPGYE. The full CDR3 is CASSLAPGYEQYF.

Concerning this clone itself: The missing CDR3 end, 3 residues past where the read stops, is filled in from the germline J gene. This sequence joins TRBV7-2 and TRBJ1-6; D unclear. Germline CDR1 is SGHTA and CDR2 is FQGNSA. V was trimmed by 5 bases and J by 7 bases, leaving 12 bases between them. The CDR3 covers 14 residues. The part of the CDR3 DNA that was read is TGTGCCAGCAGCCAAGGGTTGGGCAATTCACCC. It translates to CASSQGLGNSP. The CDR3 in full is CASSQGLGNSPLHF.

Worth noting for this clone: Coverage ceases 3 residues before the CDR3 finishes, and the germline J gene fills in the end. The J gene is TRBJ2-7, the V gene TRBV18; 8 bases fit TRBD1. CDR3 length equals 14 residues. V lost 5 bases, J lost 2 bases, and 5 bases stayed unmatched. Germline V gives CDR1 KGHSH, CDR2 LQKENI. CDR3 bases read: TGTGCCAGCTCAACCCGGGACAGGCCCTACGAG. Its protein product is CASSTRDRPYE. The full CDR3 is CASSTRDRPYEQYF.

Note on this clone: The read comes to an end 3 residues before the CDR3 does, leaving the germline J gene to fill in the end. The chain employs TRBV28 and TRBJ2-1, with D tentatively TRBD2 (6 bases). Deletions cut 7 bases from V and 4 bases from J, with 17 bases between. This CDR3 comprises 15 residues. Germline V lookup: CDR1 MDHEN, CDR2 SYDVKM. CDR3 DNA, as far as it was read: TGTGCCAGCATTGAGGGACTTGGGCTTTACAATGAG. It translates to CASIEGLGLYNE. The full CDR3 protein is CASIEGLGLYNEQFF.

On this clone: Read coverage stops 3 residues before the CDR3 terminus; the germline J gene supplies the remainder. This rearrangement joins TRBV28 to TRBJ2-5; D remains ambiguous. The CDR3 length is 16 residues. Germline lookup yields CDR1 MDHEN and CDR2 SYDVKM. The V end lost 5 bases, the J end lost 2 bases, and 18 bases lay between the germline ends. CDR3 DNA (partial): TGTGCCAGCAGTCCCTCGATAGGGCTCGGTCAAGAGACC. Its protein is CASSPSIGLGQET. In full, the CDR3 is CASSPSIGLGQETQYF. Using reference TRBV28 and TRBJ2-5 for the parts outside the CDR3, the full variable domain is DVKVTQSSRYLVKRTGEKVFLECVQDMDHENMFWYRQDPGLGLRLIYFSYDVKMKEKGDIPEGYSVSREKKERFSLILESASTNQTSMYLCASSPSIGLGQETQYFGPGTRLLVL.

To note about this clone: One end of the junction does not line up with germline, which may come from a read error. CDR3 DNA, as far as it was read: TGTGCCAGTGGTATGGTAGCAAAAAACATT. Translated: CASGMVAKNI. The full CDR3 reads CASGMVAKNIQYF. The chain couples TRBV19 to TRBJ2-4; the D is unclear. The read falls 3 residues short of the CDR3 end, and the missing part is taken from the germline J gene. This CDR3 has 13 amino acids. Germline CDR1 LNHDA, CDR2 SQIVND (reference sequence).

Of note for this clone: The read terminates 3 residues before the CDR3 end, so the remaining end is supplied by the germline J gene. The J gene is TRBJ2-7, the V gene TRBV7-2, with TRBD2 as a possible D gene (5 bases). Trimming stripped 5 bases from V and 0 bases from J, with 11 bases between. CDR1 SGHTA and CDR2 FQGNSA come from the germline V gene. This CDR3 contains 14 residues. The sequenced part of the CDR3 DNA is TGTGCCAGCAGCGACCGGACTGCCTCCTACGAG. Translating gives CASSDRTASYE. The CDR3 as a whole reads CASSDRTASYEQYF.